The entry below describes one T cell receptor beta chain. Its target is not known. This CDR3 is 17 amino acids long. In germline, CDR1 is MNHEY, CDR2 SMNVEV (reference sequence). V lost 1 base to trimming and J lost 12 bases, with 25 bases between them. Assay used: immunoSEQ multiplex PCR; TCRdb lists only in-frame clones, some missing. The sample has more than 95,000 clones; about nine tenths are singletons. These data come from a study of T cell responses to AZD1222 COVID-19 vaccine. Whole-study results and caveats: Donor demographics were predominantly white British with a female majority; clonal diversity may be underestimated. Regions left unmutated in variants are reportedly the target of nearly half of spike-specific TCRs.

The input for sequencing was peripheral blood, taken 28 days after the second dose of the MenACWY control vaccine. The source is an adult who received the MenACWY meningococcal vaccine as a control. This chain connects TRBV27 to TRBJ1-3; TRBD1 might be the D (5 bases). As DNA, the CDR3 is TGTGCCAGCAGTTTATACCAGGGAGGGCTAATAAGGTTCAGCATATATTTT. Residues: CASSLYQGGLIRFSIYF.